Below, 3 T cell receptor beta chains from the same sample are listed, as sequenced in a study of cytomegalovirus exposure and HLA in healthy donors. The PCR contained 60 Vbeta and 13 Jbeta primers. Sequencing was performed with immunoSEQ multiplex PCR; in TCRdb, only in-frame clones are kept and a portion is missing. The table records over 150,000 clones, roughly 80% of them present only once. Material: PBMCs. These receptors all come from a woman aged 25-40 years in good health and CMV-seropositive.

The chain couples TRBV27 to TRBJ2-6; D is undetermined. This CDR3 contains 15 residues. Germline values: CDR1 MNHEY, CDR2 SMNVEV (reference sequence). Deletions cut 1 base from V and 0 bases from J, with 4 bases between. The CDR3 is CASSLLSSGANVLTF. The CDR3 DNA reads TGTGCCAGCAGTTTATTGAGCTCTGGGGCCAACGTCCTGACTTTC.

This clone was observed once. The rearrangement links TRBV10-3 to TRBJ2-7; 8 nucleotides agree with TRBD1. Trimming at V came to 2 bases and at J to 7 bases, leaving 10 bases not matched to a gene. This CDR3 is 15 amino acids long. Germline V lookup: CDR1 ENHRY, CDR2 SYGVKD. For the CDR3, the DNA is TGTGCCATCAGTGAGAGGACAGGGAAAGTGTTAGAGCAGTACTTC. Protein: CAISERTGKVLEQYF.

The rearrangement uses TRBV18 and TRBJ2-7, with TRBD1 identical over 9 bases. With 3 bases clipped from V and 5 bases from J, the junction kept 14 bases outside the gene matches. Germline V lookup: CDR1 KGHSH, CDR2 LQKENI. This CDR3 spans 17 amino acids. The CDR3 nucleotides read TGTGCCAGCTCACCCCACCGACAGGGGGGGCTTGACAACGAGCAGTACTTC. Protein sequence: CASSPHRQGGLDNEQYF. The full variable domain, its missing parts supplied by reference TRBV18 and TRBJ2-7, is NAGVMQNPRHLVRRRGQEARLRCSPMKGHSHVYWYRQLPEEGLKFMVYLQKENIIDESGMPKERFSAEFPKEGPSILRIQQVVRGDSAAYFCASSPHRQGGLDNEQYFGPGTRLTVT.